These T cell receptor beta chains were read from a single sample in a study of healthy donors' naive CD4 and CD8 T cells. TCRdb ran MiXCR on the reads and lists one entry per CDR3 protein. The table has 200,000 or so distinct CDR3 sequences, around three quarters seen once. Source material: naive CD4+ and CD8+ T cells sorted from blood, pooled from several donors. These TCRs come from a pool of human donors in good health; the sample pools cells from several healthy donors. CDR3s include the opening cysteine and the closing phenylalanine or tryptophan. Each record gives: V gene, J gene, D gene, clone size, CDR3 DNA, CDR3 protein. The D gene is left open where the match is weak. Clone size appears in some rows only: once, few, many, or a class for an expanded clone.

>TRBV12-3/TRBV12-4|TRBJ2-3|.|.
TGTGCCAGCAGTTTGAAAGAACGGAATACGCAGTATTTT
CASSLKERNTQYF
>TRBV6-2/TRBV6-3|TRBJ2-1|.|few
TGTGCCAGCAGAGTTGACAGGAATGAGCAGTTCTTC
CASRVDRNEQFF
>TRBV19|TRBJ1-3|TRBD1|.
TGTGCCAGTAGTCGACCCGGGACAGCTGGAAACACCATATATTTT
CASSRPGTAGNTIYF
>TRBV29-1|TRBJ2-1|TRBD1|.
TGCAGCGTTCGTTACAGGGGTTACAATGAGCAGTTCTTC
CSVRYRGYNEQFF
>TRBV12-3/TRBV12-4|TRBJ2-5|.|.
TGTGCCAGCAGTTTAAGCCATCAAGAGACCCAGTACTTC
CASSLSHQETQYF
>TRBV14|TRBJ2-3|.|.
TGTGCCAGCAGCCAATACGCGGATACGCAGTATTTT
CASSQYADTQYF
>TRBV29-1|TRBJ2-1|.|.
TGCAGCGTTGAGGACGACCAATACAATGAGCAGTTCTTC
CSVEDDQYNEQFF
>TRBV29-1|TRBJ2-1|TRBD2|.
TGCAGCGTTCGCGGGAGGGCAGCCTACAATGAGCAGTTCTTC
CSVRGRAAYNEQFF
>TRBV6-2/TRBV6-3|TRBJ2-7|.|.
TGTGCCAGCACCGCGGATTGGAGGGATCCCTCCTACGAGCAGTACTTC
CASTADWRDPSYEQYF
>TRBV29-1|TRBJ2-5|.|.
TGCAGCGTTGAAACCCCGCTGTGGGCCCAAGAGACCCAGTACTTC
CSVETPLWAQETQYF
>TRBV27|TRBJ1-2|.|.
TGTGCCAGCAGTTCTCAGGGGCCGAAGGGCTACACCTTC
CASSSQGPKGYTF
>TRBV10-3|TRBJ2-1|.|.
TGTGCCACTACACCAGGGGACCCTTACAATGAGCAGTTCTTC
CATTPGDPYNEQFF
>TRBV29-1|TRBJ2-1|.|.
TGCAGCGTTGAACTGGGCTCCTACAATGAGCAGTTCTTC
CSVELGSYNEQFF
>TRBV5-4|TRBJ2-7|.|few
TGTGCCAGCAGCACCGGACTTTCGGACGAGCAGTACTTC
CASSTGLSDEQYF
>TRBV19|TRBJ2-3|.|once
TGTGCCAGTAGTATGCACACTCTCACAGATACGCAGTATTTT
CASSMHTLTDTQYF
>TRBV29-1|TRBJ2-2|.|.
TGCAGCGTTGAAGATTGGGTCGGGGGACCTGAACAGGAGCTGTTTTTT
CSVEDWVGGPEQELFF
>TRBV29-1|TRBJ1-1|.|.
TGCAGCGTTGAGACACAGGGAACCACTGAAGCTTTCTTT
CSVETQGTTEAFF
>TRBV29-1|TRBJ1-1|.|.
TGCAGCGTTGTAGGTGGAAACACTGAAGCTTTCTTT
CSVVGGNTEAFF
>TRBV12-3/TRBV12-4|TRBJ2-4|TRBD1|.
TGTGCCAGCAGAACCGGGACAGGGGGACCGGACATTCAGTACTTC
CASRTGTGGPDIQYF
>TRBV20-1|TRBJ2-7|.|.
TGCAGTGCTAAGGACAGCTCCTACGAGCAGTACTTC
CSAKDSSYEQYF